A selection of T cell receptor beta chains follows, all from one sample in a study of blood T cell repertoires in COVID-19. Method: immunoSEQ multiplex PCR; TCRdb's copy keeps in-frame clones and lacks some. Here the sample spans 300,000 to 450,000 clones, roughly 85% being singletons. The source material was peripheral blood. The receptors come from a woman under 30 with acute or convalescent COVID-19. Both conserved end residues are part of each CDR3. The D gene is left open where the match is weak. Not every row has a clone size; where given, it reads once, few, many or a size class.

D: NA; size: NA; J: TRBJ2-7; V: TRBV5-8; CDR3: CASSPNYEQYF; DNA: TGTGCCAGCAGCCCCAACTACGAGCAGTACTTC
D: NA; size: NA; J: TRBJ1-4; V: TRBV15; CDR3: CATSRDRGSNEKLFF; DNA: TGTGCCACCAGCAGAGATCGGGGATCTAATGAAAAACTGTTTTTT
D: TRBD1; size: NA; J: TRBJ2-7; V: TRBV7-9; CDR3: CASSSRSPGQEVGEEYF; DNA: TGTGCCAGCAGCTCCCGCTCCCCGGGACAGGAGGTAGGGGAGGAGTACTTC
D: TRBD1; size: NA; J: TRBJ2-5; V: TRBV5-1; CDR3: CASSLDWTGRRGETQYF; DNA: TGCGCCAGCAGCTTGGATTGGACAGGGCGTCGGGGAGAGACCCAGTACTTC
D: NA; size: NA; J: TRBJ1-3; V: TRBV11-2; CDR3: CASSGAESSGNTIYF; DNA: TGTGCCAGCAGCGGGGCGGAGAGCTCTGGAAACACCATATATTTT
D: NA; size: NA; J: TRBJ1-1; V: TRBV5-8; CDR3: CASSLVRGYPTLMNTEAFF; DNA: TGTGCCAGCAGCTTGGTGCGGGGGTACCCAACCCTCATGAACACTGAAGCTTTCTTT
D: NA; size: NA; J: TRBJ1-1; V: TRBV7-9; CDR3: CASSPGGVVTEAFF; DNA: TGTGCCAGCAGCCCGGGGGGGGTCGTAACTGAAGCTTTCTTT
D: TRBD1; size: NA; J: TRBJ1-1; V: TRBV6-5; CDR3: CASKKQGRTEAFF; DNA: TGTGCCAGCAAAAAACAGGGGAGGACTGAAGCTTTCTTT
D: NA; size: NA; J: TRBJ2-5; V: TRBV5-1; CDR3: CASSLVPGETQYF; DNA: TGCGCCAGCAGCTTGGTCCCAGGAGAGACCCAGTACTTC
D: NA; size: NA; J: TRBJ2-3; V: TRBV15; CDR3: CATSRDAQGSDTQYF; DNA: TGTGCCACCAGCAGAGATGCGCAGGGCTCGGATACGCAGTATTTT
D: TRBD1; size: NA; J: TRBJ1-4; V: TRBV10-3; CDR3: CAISPGTGINEKLFF; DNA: TGTGCCATCAGCCCCGGGACAGGGATTAATGAAAAACTGTTTTTT
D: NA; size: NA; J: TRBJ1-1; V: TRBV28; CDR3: CASSLWTATNTEAFF; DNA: TGTGCCAGCAGTCTCTGGACAGCCACTAACACTGAAGCTTTCTTT
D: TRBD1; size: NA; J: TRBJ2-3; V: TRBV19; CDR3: CASSISGTGLTDTQYF; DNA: TGTGCCAGTAGTATTTCTGGGACAGGGCTCACAGATACGCAGTATTTT
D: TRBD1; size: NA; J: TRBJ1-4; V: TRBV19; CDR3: CASSMLQGDEKLFF; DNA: TGTGCCAGTAGTATGCTCCAGGGGGATGAAAAACTGTTTTTT
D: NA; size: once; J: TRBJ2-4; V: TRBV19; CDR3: CASSIVKQTLAKNIQYF; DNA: TGTGCCAGTAGTATAGTTAAACAGACCCTAGCCAAAAACATTCAGTACTTC
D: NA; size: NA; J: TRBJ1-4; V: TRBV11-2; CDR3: CASSLSFGGEKLFF; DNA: TGTGCCAGCAGCTTAAGTTTCGGGGGTGAAAAACTGTTTTTT
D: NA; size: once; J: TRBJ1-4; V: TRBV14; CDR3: CASSRDIATNEKLFF; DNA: TGTGCCAGCAGCCGGGACATTGCAACTAATGAAAAACTGTTTTTT
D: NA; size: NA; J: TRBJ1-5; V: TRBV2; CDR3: CASSQDSLNQPQHF; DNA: TGTGCCAGCAGCCAAGACAGCCTCAATCAGCCCCAGCATTTT
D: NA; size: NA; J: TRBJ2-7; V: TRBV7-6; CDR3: CASSPSPGSFREQYF; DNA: TGTGCCAGCAGCCCCTCCCCGGGTTCGTTTAGGGAGCAGTACTTC
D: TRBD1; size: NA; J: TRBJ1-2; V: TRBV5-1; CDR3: CASSLFQGVTYGYTF; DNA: TGCGCCAGCAGCTTGTTCCAGGGGGTTACCTATGGCTACACCTTC
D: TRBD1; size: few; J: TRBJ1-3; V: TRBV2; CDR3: CASRAGTVRNTIYF; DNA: TGTGCCAGCAGGGCCGGGACAGTGAGAAACACCATATATTTT
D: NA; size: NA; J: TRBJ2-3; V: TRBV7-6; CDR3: CASSPSGETDTQYF; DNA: TGTGCCAGCAGCCCTTCTGGAGAGACAGATACGCAGTATTTT
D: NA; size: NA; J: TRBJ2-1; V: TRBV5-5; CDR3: CASSPGVGGAPYNEQFF; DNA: TGTGCCAGCAGCCCCGGAGTTGGGGGGGCCCCCTACAATGAGCAGTTCTTC
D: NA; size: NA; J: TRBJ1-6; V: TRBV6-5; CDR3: CASSEDRLGTLHF; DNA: TGTGCCAGCAGCGAGGACAGACTTGGGACCCTCCACTTT
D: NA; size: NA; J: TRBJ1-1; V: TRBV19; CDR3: CASTLREMNTEAFF; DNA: TGTGCCAGTACGTTAAGGGAGATGAACACTGAAGCTTTCTTT
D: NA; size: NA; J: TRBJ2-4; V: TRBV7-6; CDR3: CASSLGPQGPKNIQYF; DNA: TGTGCCAGCAGCTTAGGGCCACAGGGACCCAAAAACATTCAGTACTTC
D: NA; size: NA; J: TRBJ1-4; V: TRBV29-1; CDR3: CSVQGSTNEKLFF; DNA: TGCAGCGTTCAGGGCTCAACTAATGAAAAACTGTTTTTT
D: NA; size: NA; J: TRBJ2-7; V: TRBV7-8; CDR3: CASSRDRNVGEQYF; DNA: TGTGCCAGCAGCCGAGACAGGAATGTGGGTGAGCAGTACTTC
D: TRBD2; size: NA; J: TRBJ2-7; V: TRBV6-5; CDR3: CASSKRGGLGYEQYF; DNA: TGTGCCAGCAGTAAACGCGGGGGGCTGGGGTACGAGCAGTACTTC
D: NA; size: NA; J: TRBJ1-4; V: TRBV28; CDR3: CASSPGQSNEKLFF; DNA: TGTGCCAGCAGCCCCGGACAGTCTAATGAAAAACTGTTTTTT
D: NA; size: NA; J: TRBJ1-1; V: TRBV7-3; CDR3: CASSLLGGGLAGNTEAFF; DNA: TGTGCCAGCAGCTTACTAGGGGGTGGTTTAGCGGGGAACACTGAAGCTTTCTTT
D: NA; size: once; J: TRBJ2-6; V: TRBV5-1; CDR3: CASSLSISGANVLTF; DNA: TGCGCCAGCAGCTTGTCCATCTCTGGGGCCAACGTCCTGACTTTC
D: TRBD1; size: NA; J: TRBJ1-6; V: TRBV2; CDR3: CASTAGTAENSPLHF; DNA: TGTGCCAGCACCGCCGGGACAGCGGAAAATTCACCCCTCCACTTT
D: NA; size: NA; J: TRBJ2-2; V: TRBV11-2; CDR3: CASSQGGVNTGELFF; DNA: TGTGCCAGCAGCCAAGGGGGGGTGAACACCGGGGAGCTGTTTTTT
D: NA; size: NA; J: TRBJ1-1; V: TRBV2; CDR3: CASSGANTEAFF; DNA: TGTGCCAGCAGTGGGGCAAACACTGAAGCTTTCTTT
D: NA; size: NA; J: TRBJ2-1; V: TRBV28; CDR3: CASSLSGGSLDEQFF; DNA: TGTGCCAGCAGTTTATCTGGAGGTAGTCTGGATGAGCAGTTCTTC
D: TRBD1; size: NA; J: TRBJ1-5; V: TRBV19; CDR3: CASSGTGQSNQPQHF; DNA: TGTGCCAGTAGCGGGACAGGACAAAGCAATCAGCCCCAGCATTTT
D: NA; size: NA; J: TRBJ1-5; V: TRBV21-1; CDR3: CASSPRKGQGASNQPQHF; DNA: TGTGCCAGCAGCCCCCGAAAAGGACAGGGGGCTAGCAATCAGCCCCAGCATTTT
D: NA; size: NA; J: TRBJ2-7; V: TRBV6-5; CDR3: CASSSLASSSYEQYF; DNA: TGTGCCAGCAGCTCTCTAGCGTCAAGCTCCTACGAGCAGTACTTC
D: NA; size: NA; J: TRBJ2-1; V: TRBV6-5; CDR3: CASSSGATNEQFF; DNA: TGTGCCAGCAGTTCTGGAGCGACGAATGAGCAGTTCTTC